This TCR beta chain was captured in a study of cytomegalovirus exposure and HLA in healthy donors. About the study: A subsequent analysis reported that the roughly 120 validation repertoires were produced on the same platform that had also been used for the roughly 670 first-cohort repertoires.

Notes on the study in general: While the bulk of TCR sequences proved rare, some public TCRs turned up in many donors.

Sequenced by immunoSEQ multiplex PCR; TCRdb stores in-frame clones only, minus some. The profile shows around 60,000 clones, roughly 94% of them singletons. The CDR3 extends over 14 amino acids. The germline V gene has CDR1 LNHDA and CDR2 SQIVND (reference sequence). The ends lost 5 bases at V and 1 base at J; junction bases unmatched: 4. On this clone: As yet, its antigen is unknown.

Sequenced: PBMCs. The sequence was obtained from a woman between 18 and 29 years old in good health and CMV-seronegative. The gene calls are TRBV19 and TRBJ1-1; 7 bases fit TRBD1. This CDR3 reads CASSSHRGNTEAFF. The CDR3 nucleotides are TGTGCCAGTAGTTCTCACAGGGGGAACACTGAAGCTTTCTTT.